This TCR beta chain was identified during a study of CD8+ T cells in alopecia areata. The sequencing template was cDNA reverse transcribed from extracted RNA. Assay: immunoSEQ multiplex PCR; the TCRdb copy retains only in-frame clones and omits some. The sample has 150,000 to 200,000 clones, 40% to 65% seen once. In its sample, this clone was seen a few times. Its antigen is currently unknown. The treatment is: oral pan-JAK inhibitor, 5-10 mg twice daily. Peripheral blood and lesional scalp punch biopsies were taken from alopecia areata patients. Study findings and constraints: Under tofacitinib, fewer expanded CD8+ clones appeared among the top 100 scalp clones. The study also sequences resident alphabeta T cells of normal skin in scalp samples.

Trimming took 0 bases from V and 16 from J, leaving 16 bases between them. Germline V gene lookup returns CDR1 LGHNA and CDR2 YSLEER. There are 14 residues in the CDR3. The specimen was CD8+ T cells sorted from blood, collected at week 24, from a patient treated with tofacitinib. The origin of this receptor is a human donor with alopecia areata. The chain uses TRBV4-3 and TRBJ1-6; D perhaps matches TRBD1 (5 bases). CDR3 nucleotide sequence: TGCGCCAGCAGCCAAGATCGCTGGGGCGGGGGACTCCACTTT. This gives the protein CASSQDRWGGGLHF.